This T cell receptor (beta chain) was recovered during a study of CD8+CD57+ T cells in acquired aplastic anemia (dated by TCRdb to 2016 to 2018). For the study in its entirety: A mean of 3.2 ug of DNA, ranging from roughly 0.17 to 30 ug, was extracted from sorted CD4+ and CD8+ cells. Mean read counts for healthy donor samples were about 10 million for CD4+ cells and some 12 million for CD8+ cells. Beyond this particular receptor, the publication reports: No significant difference in CD8+ Simpson's diversity was found between patients and healthy controls (P=0.060). Around 27 CD8+ CDR3 sequences were found to be shared between patients and controls, but these sequences appeared to be highly expressed in patients and within the immunodominant clones of the patients.

Genomic DNA served as template for TCR beta VDJ combination and CDR3 sequence profiling. An Illumina HiSeq 2000 was used for TCR repertoire sequencing. The source study handled its data this way. Repertoire assessment relied on Simpson's diversity index, CDR3 size and DJ length profiles, and TRBV/TRBJ rearrangement plots. The most abundant DNA sequence in the deep sequencing data was defined as the immunodominant clone. CDR3 amino acid sequences were screened for sharing across subjects and were compared with published repertoires and the VDJdb database. Using fastp at Q25 and MiXCR, TCRdb reprocessed the public reads and kept productive beta chains. Duplicate CDR3 protein sequences are folded into a single record with the most common DNA and genes. TCRdb assigned the V and J calls; the authors' analysis was not used. The sample records roughly 64,000 distinct CDR3 sequences, around 55% of which are singletons. Roughly 2.5% of the sample comes from the top ten.

Regarding this clonotype: The clone's antigen remains unknown. One base away there is no much larger clone; base qualities are not given.

TCR repertoires of sorted CD4+ and CD8+ blood T cells from severe aplastic anemia patients and healthy subjects were deep-sequenced in the study. Ficoll-Paque density gradient centrifugation was used to isolate peripheral blood mononuclear cells. Before DNA extraction, CD4+ and CD8+ T cells were sorted with FACS or magnetic beads. Sequences SGDLS (CDR1) and YYNGEE (CDR2) are obtained from the germline V gene. From cysteine to phenylalanine, the CDR3 is 16 amino acids long. The sequence is cut down to CDR3 DNA, 48 bases in frame from base 1. At the junction V is shortened by 0 bases and J by 0 bases; bases outside the gene matches: 3.

The sequenced sample consisted of sorted CD4+, CD8+, or CD8+CD57+ T cells (not recorded which) from PBMCs. The chain was built from TRBV9 and TRBJ1-3, and 7 junctional nucleotides match TRBD1. The TCR comes from a human donor in good health, serving as a control. The DNA sequence is as follows: TGTGCCAGCAGCGTAGTAGGGGGCCTCTCTGGAAACACCATATATTTT. Translated, it gives CASSVVGGLSGNTIYF.